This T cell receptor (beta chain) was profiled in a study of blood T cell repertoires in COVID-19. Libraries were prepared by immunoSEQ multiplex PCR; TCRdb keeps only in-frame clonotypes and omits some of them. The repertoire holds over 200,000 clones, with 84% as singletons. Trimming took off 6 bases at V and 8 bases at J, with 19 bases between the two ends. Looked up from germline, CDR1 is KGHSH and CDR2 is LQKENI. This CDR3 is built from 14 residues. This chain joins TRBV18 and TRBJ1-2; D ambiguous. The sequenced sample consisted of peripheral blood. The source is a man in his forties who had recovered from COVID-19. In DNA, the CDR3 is TGTGCCAGCTCCCTCGGGCGGGAGTTTGGGGGCTACACCTTC. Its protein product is CASSLGREFGGYTF.